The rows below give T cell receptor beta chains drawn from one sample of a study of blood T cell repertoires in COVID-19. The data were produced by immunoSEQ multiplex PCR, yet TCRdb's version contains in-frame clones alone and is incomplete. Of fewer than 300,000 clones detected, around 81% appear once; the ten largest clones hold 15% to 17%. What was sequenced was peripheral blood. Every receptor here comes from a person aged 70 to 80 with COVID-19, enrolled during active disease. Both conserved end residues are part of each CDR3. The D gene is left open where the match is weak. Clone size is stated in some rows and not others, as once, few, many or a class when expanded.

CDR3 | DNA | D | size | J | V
CAISDNYEQYF | TGTGCCATCAGTGACAATTACGAGCAGTACTTC | . | . | TRBJ2-7 | TRBV10-3
CASSTGPGGTDTQYF | TGTGCCAGCAGTACCGGGCCGGGGGGCACAGATACGCAGTATTTT | . | once | TRBJ2-3 | TRBV6-2/TRBV6-3
CATSRIPGTGNQPQHF | TGTGCCACCAGCAGAATTCCCGGGACAGGCAATCAGCCCCAGCATTTT | TRBD1 | . | TRBJ1-5 | TRBV15
CASSFPGQGYEQYF | TGTGCCAGCAGCTTTCCGGGACAGGGGTACGAGCAGTACTTC | TRBD1 | . | TRBJ2-7 | TRBV7-9
CASTLGAYNEQFF | TGTGCCAGCACCCTCGGGGCCTACAATGAGCAGTTCTTC | . | . | TRBJ2-1 | TRBV12-3/TRBV12-4
CASSLEPPQGYNSPLHF | TGTGCCAGCAGCTTAGAACCCCCACAGGGCTATAATTCACCCCTCCACTTT | . | . | TRBJ1-6 | TRBV11-2
CASSLAVHEQYF | TGTGCCAGCAGCTTGGCCGTCCACGAGCAGTACTTC | . | . | TRBJ2-7 | TRBV5-6
CAWNGQGASFYTF | TGTGCCTGGAACGGGCAGGGGGCGAGTTTCTACACCTTC | TRBD1 | . | TRBJ1-2 | TRBV30
CASSSEGNYGYTF | TGTGCCAGCAGTTCGGAGGGGAACTATGGCTACACCTTC | . | many | TRBJ1-2 | TRBV27
CASSLPIGGSALHF | TGCGCCAGCAGCCTGCCAATAGGGGGCTCGGCCCTCCACTTT | TRBD1 | . | TRBJ1-6 | TRBV5-1
CASSPRGMVGQGETQYF | TGTGCCAGCAGCCCGAGGGGCATGGTCGGACAGGGGGAGACCCAGTACTTC | TRBD1 | . | TRBJ2-5 | TRBV5-4
CASSLGWGGGNEQFF | TGTGCCAGCAGCTTGGGGTGGGGAGGGGGCAATGAGCAGTTCTTC | . | . | TRBJ2-1 | TRBV5-4
CAYKTDDRGSGNTIYF | TGTGCCTATAAGACAGACGACAGGGGGTCTGGAAACACCATATATTTT | TRBD1 | few | TRBJ1-3 | TRBV30
CASSPSGSNTEAFF | TGTGCCAGCAGCCCCTCAGGGTCGAACACTGAAGCTTTCTTT | . | . | TRBJ1-1 | TRBV3-1/TRBV3-2
CASSGGEGEAFF | TGTGCCAGCAGTGGGGGGGAAGGTGAAGCTTTCTTT | . | . | TRBJ1-1 | TRBV5-6
CASRKTSGGQETQYF | TGTGCCAGCAGAAAGACTAGCGGGGGACAAGAGACCCAGTACTTC | TRBD2 | large | TRBJ2-5 | TRBV6-5
CASSVSGTPFGYTF | TGTGCCAGCAGTGTTTCCGGGACACCCTTTGGCTACACCTTC | . | . | TRBJ1-2 | TRBV2
CASSSPRFYTF | TGTGCCAGCAGTTCCCCGAGGTTCTACACCTTC | . | . | TRBJ1-2 | TRBV28
CASSQDFRGTEAFF | TGCGCCAGCAGCCAAGATTTCCGGGGCACTGAAGCTTTCTTT | . | once | TRBJ1-1 | TRBV4-3
CASSLSGAGGYTF | TGTGCCAGCAGTTTAAGTGGGGCGGGGGGCTACACCTTC | . | . | TRBJ1-2 | TRBV12-3/TRBV12-4
CATHRGTEAFF | TGTGCCACCCACAGGGGCACTGAAGCTTTCTTT | TRBD1 | . | TRBJ1-1 | TRBV11-2
CASSYRGLGQRVNSPLHF | TGTGCCAGCAGCTACAGGGGCCTGGGGCAGCGGGTCAATTCACCCCTCCACTTT | TRBD1 | once | TRBJ1-6 | TRBV13
CASGLHNSPLHF | TGTGCCAGCGGCCTCCACAATTCACCCCTCCACTTT | . | . | TRBJ1-6 | TRBV2
CASSLNTGVYTF | TGTGCCAGCAGCTTGAATACAGGGGTTTACACCTTC | TRBD1 | . | TRBJ1-2 | TRBV5-6
CASSSAGQPQHF | TGTGCCAGCAGCTCAGCCGGTCAGCCCCAGCATTTT | . | . | TRBJ1-5 | TRBV7-8
CASRGQGNTEAFF | TGTGCCAGCAGAGGACAGGGAAACACTGAAGCTTTCTTT | TRBD1 | . | TRBJ1-1 | TRBV5-5
CAWRRGTGQNYGYTF | TGTGCCTGGAGGCGGGGGACAGGGCAAAACTATGGCTACACCTTC | TRBD1 | few | TRBJ1-2 | TRBV30
CASSATPPLTRVRVVEQYF | TGTGCCAGTAGTGCCACCCCCCCTCTTACCAGGGTCCGTGTCGTCGAGCAGTACTTC | . | . | TRBJ2-7 | TRBV19
CASSLGQYDQPQHF | TGTGCCAGCAGCCTAGGACAGTACGATCAGCCCCAGCATTTT | . | once | TRBJ1-5 | TRBV3-1/TRBV3-2
CASSPTSGGFYNEQFF | TGTGCCAGCAGTCCAACCAGCGGGGGGTTCTACAATGAGCAGTTCTTC | TRBD2 | . | TRBJ2-1 | TRBV2
CASSSTAWTSDNEQFF | TGTGCCAGCAGCTCAACCGCCTGGACTAGCGACAATGAGCAGTTCTTC | TRBD2 | . | TRBJ2-1 | TRBV4-2
CASSFVGGRGTDTQYF | TGTGCCAGCAGCTTCGTGGGGGGGAGGGGCACAGATACGCAGTATTTT | TRBD2 | once | TRBJ2-3 | TRBV9
CASSLHAGGPYNEQFF | TGTGCCAGCAGCTTACACGCGGGGGGGCCTTACAATGAGCAGTTCTTC | . | . | TRBJ2-1 | TRBV21-1
CASSQVGGSGNTIYF | TGTGCCAGCAGCCAGGTCGGGGGTTCTGGAAACACCATATATTTT | . | . | TRBJ1-3 | TRBV11-2
CASSQGEAGGGETQYF | TGTGCCAGCAGCCAAGGTGAGGCGGGAGGAGGAGAGACCCAGTACTTC | TRBD2 | . | TRBJ2-5 | TRBV3-1/TRBV3-2
CASSLGGVQHEKLFF | TGTGCCAGCAGTTTGGGAGGTGTGCAACATGAAAAACTGTTTTTT | . | . | TRBJ1-4 | TRBV28
CASSPDTGRNTEAFF | TGTGCCAGCAGCCCCGACACAGGAAGGAACACTGAAGCTTTCTTT | . | few | TRBJ1-1 | TRBV7-9
CASSPPGQGAGELFF | TGTGCCAGTAGTCCACCGGGACAGGGAGCCGGGGAGCTGTTTTTT | TRBD1 | . | TRBJ2-2 | TRBV19
CASGKAGVLNEKLFF | TGTGCCAGCGGCAAGGCAGGGGTCTTGAATGAAAAACTGTTTTTT | . | . | TRBJ1-4 | TRBV27
CAWSVGDYYNEQFF | TGTGCCTGGAGTGTCGGGGACTACTACAATGAGCAGTTCTTC | TRBD2 | . | TRBJ2-1 | TRBV30
CASSTTSGMGSREQYF | TGTGCCAGCTCAACGACTAGCGGGATGGGTTCGAGGGAGCAGTACTTC | TRBD2 | . | TRBJ2-7 | TRBV18